This TCR beta chain was profiled in a study of shared clonotypes between healthy human individuals. Looking at the study overall: A donor's plate count was three for CD4 naive and three for CD4 memory; CD8 naive had two and CD8 memory one.

The authors' processing: Junction-only immunoSEQ sequences carried no quality scores, so filtering differed. Sequencing used immunoSEQ multiplex PCR; TCRdb keeps in-frame clones, though not all of them. That table furnishes V, J and clone size, whereas the DNA furnished D and trimming. The sample carries about 960,000 clones, approximately 80% recorded once. The CDR3 has 14 residues. CDR1 is MNHNS and CDR2 is SASEGT in the germline V gene. Trimming removed 4 bases at V and 2 bases at J, with 9 bases between. V and J are TRBV6-1 and TRBJ1-5; D remains unclear. This TCR was recovered from a man between 18 and 35 years old in good health. Sequencing input: memory CD4+ T cells sorted from blood. Stated subset: CD45RA-negative fraction. The CDR3 loop is CASSAEGGNQPQHF. CDR3 nucleotides: TGTGCCAGCAGTGCTGAGGGAGGCAATCAGCCCCAGCATTTT.